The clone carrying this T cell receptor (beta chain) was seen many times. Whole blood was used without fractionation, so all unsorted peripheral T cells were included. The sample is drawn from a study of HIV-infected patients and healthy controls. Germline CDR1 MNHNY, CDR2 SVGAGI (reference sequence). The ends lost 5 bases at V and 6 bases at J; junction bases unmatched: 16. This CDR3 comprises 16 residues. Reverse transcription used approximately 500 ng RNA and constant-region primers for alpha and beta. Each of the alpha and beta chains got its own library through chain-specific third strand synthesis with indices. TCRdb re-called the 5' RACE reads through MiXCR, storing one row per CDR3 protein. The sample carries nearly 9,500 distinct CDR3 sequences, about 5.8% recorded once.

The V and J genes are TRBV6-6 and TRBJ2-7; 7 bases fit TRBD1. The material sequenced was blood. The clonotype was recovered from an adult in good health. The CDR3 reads CASSLQGFKNKGEQYF. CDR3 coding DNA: TGTGCCAGCAGTCTACAGGGGTTTAAGAATAAAGGCGAGCAGTACTTC.